The subject of this entry is one TCR beta chain. These data belong to a study of OX40 agonist ivuxolimab in advanced cancers. V gave up 1 base and J gave up 8 bases, with 11 bases separating them. From germline, CDR1 is MNHNS and CDR2 SASEGT. The CDR3 consists of 13 residues. Here immunoSEQ multiplex PCR was the method, and the copy in TCRdb shows in-frame clones only, minus some. The sample contains fewer than 35,000 clones, about 80% of which appear only once. The clonotype was recovered from an adult with an advanced solid tumor such as melanoma, head and neck, liver or kidney cancer. This sample comprised CD4+ or CD8+ T cells sorted from blood, obtained in a trial of the OX40 agonist ivuxolimab. V is TRBV6-1 and J is TRBJ1-1; D is ambiguous. The CDR3 DNA is TGTGCCAGCAGTGAAGAGAGACGAGGGGAAGCTTTCTTT. This sequence encodes CASSEERRGEAFF.